This T cell receptor (beta chain) is from a study of T cell repertoires in cytomegalovirus infection. Study information: Newly reported HLA-C-restricted and thoroughly characterized HLA-B-restricted CMV epitopes were employed. Public signatures in TCR beta pointed to CMV infection and matching HLA type.

Broader study findings: Clonotype analysis showed dominance of the ex vivo response by HLA-C-restricted CMV-specific TCR beta clonotypes.

On this clonotype: Its antigen remains unidentified.

Trimming cost V 8 bases and J 4 bases, with 23 bases left between them. This CDR3 is 16 amino acids long. From germline, CDR1 is SEHNR and CDR2 FQNEAQ (reference sequence). MiXCR was run by TCRdb on the reads, yielding one entry per CDR3 protein. This table holds fewer than 150,000 distinct CDR3 sequences, 30% found once. The source was CD8+ T cells from cultured PBMCs, collected from culture after CMV antigen stimulation. The sequence derives from a human donor in good health (CMV status not recorded). Some clones in this sample may be carry-over from other donors' samples. The chain combines TRBV7-9 with TRBJ1-1; D gene ambiguous. The CDR3 bases are TGTGCCAGCCTTATCGGTCCAGTAGCCTTTGTCACTGAAGCTTTCTTT. This sequence encodes CASLIGPVAFVTEAFF.